Detailed here is one TCR beta chain. Both 60 Vbeta primers and 13 Jbeta primers went into the PCR. Data came from immunoSEQ multiplex PCR; TCRdb stores just in-frame clones and leaves some out. Altogether approximately 150,000 clones are present, 55% to 70% being singletons, with the ten largest covering 3%. The data were obtained in a study of cytomegalovirus exposure and HLA in healthy donors. Germline V lookup: CDR1 GTSNPN, CDR2 SVGIG (reference sequence). The CDR3 runs to 10 residues. Trimming pared 5 bases from V and 8 bases from J, leaving 7 bases between. This TCR was recovered from a young woman in good health and CMV-seropositive. V and J are TRBV30 and TRBJ1-3, with D unresolved. Source material: PBMCs. The CDR3 DNA follows: TGTGCCTGGGAGAAGCACACCATATATTTT. The encoded protein is CAWEKHTIYF.